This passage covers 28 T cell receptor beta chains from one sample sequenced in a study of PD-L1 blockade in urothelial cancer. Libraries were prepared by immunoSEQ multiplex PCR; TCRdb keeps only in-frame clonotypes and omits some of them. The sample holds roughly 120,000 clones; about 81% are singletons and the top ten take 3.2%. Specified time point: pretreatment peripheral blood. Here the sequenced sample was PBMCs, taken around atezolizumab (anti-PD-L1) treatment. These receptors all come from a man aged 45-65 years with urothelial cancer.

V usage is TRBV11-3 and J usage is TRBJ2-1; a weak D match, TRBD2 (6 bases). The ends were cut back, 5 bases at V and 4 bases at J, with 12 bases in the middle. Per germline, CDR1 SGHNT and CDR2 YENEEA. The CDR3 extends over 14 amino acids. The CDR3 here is CASSETGTYNEQFF. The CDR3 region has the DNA TGTGCCAGCAGCGAAACCGGGACTTACAATGAGCAGTTCTTC.

The DNA of the CDR3 is TGTGCCAGCAGCACATCTGGGACAGGGGGCAATGAGCAGTTCTTC. This gives the protein CASSTSGTGGNEQFF. This chain links TRBV9 with TRBJ2-1, with 11 bases lining up with TRBD1. J lost 6 bases, V lost 4 bases, and 6 bases had no gene match. Germline CDR1 reads SGDLS; CDR2 reads YYNGEE. This CDR3 is built from 15 residues.

The DNA for the CDR3 is TGTGCCAGCAGCAAAGCCAGGGCTAGCGGGAGGGTCTGCAATGAGCAGTTCTTC. Translating gives CASSKARASGRVCNEQFF. J is TRBJ2-1 and V is TRBV21-1; the D call TRBD2 from the table was never checked on the DNA. TRBV21-1 is given as a pseudogene. The CDR3 contains 18 residues.

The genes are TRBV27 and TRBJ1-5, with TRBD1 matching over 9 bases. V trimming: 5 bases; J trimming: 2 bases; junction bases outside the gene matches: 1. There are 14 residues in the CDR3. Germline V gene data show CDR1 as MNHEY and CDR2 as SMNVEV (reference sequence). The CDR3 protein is CASSRTGGNQPQHF. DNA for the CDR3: TGTGCCAGCAGTAGGACAGGGGGCAATCAGCCCCAGCATTTT.

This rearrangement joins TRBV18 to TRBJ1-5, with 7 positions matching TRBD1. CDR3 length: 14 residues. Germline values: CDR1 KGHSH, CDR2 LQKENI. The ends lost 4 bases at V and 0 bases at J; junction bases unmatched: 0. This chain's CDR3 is CASSRDSSNQPQHF. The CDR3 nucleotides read TGTGCCAGCTCACGGGACAGTAGCAATCAGCCCCAGCATTTT.

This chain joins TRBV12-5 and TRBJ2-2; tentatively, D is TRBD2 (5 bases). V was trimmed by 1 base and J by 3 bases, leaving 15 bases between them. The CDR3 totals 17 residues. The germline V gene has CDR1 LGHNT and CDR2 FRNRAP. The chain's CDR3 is CASGLGALREDTGELFF. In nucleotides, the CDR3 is TGTGCTAGTGGTTTGGGAGCCCTCCGGGAAGACACCGGGGAGCTGTTTTTT.

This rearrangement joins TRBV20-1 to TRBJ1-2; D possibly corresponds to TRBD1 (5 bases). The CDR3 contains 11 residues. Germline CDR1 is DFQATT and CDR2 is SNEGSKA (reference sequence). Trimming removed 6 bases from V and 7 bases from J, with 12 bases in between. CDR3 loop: CSAPGKFGYTF. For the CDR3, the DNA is TGCAGTGCCCCAGGGAAATTTGGCTACACCTTC.

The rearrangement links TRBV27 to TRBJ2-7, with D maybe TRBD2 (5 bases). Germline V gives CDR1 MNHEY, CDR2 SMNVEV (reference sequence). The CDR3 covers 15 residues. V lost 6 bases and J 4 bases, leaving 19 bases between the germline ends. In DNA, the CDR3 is TGTGCCAGCAGCTCCTCGTCCGGGATCAGTTACGAGCAGTACTTC. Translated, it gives CASSSSSGISYEQYF.

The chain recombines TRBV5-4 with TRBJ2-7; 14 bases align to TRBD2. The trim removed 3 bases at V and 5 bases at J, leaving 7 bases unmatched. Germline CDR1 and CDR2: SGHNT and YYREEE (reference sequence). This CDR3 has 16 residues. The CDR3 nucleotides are TGTGCCAGCAGCTCGGGACTAGCGGGAGTATACGACGAGCAGTACTTC. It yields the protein CASSSGLAGVYDEQYF.

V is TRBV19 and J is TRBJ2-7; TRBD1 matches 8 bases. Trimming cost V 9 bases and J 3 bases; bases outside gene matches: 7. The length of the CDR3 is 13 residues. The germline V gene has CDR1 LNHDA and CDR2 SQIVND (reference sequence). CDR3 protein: CASADRASYEQYF. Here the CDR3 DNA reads TGTGCCAGCGCGGACAGGGCGAGCTACGAGCAGTACTTC. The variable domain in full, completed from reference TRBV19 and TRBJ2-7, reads DGGITQSPKYLFRKEGQNVTLSCEQNLNHDAMYWYRQDPGQGLRLIYYSQIVNDFQKGDIAEGYSVSREKKESFPLTVTSAQKNPTAFYLCASADRASYEQYFGPGTRLTVT.

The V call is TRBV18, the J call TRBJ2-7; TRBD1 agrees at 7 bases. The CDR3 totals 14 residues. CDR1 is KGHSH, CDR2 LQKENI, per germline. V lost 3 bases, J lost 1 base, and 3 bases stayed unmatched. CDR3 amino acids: CASSPTGNSYEQYF. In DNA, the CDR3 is TGTGCCAGCTCACCGACAGGGAATTCCTACGAGCAGTACTTC.

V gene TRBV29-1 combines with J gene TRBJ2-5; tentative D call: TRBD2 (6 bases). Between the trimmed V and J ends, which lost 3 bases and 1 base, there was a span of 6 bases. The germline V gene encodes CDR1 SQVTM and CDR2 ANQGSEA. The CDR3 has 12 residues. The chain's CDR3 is CSVEGLQETQYF. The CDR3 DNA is TGCAGCGTTGAGGGACTCCAAGAGACCCAGTACTTC.

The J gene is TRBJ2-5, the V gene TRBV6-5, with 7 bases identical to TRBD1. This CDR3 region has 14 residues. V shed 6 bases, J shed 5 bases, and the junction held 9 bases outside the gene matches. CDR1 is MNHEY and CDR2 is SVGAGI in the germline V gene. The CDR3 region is CASSRGQALETQYF. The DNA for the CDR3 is TGTGCCAGCAGCCGAGGACAGGCACTCGAGACCCAGTACTTC.

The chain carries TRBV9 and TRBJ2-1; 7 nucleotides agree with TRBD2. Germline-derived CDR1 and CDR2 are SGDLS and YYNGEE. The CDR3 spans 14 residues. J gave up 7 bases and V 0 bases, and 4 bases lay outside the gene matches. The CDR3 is CASSVGTSKNEQFF. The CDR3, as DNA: TGTGCCAGCAGCGTAGGGACTAGTAAGAATGAGCAGTTCTTC.

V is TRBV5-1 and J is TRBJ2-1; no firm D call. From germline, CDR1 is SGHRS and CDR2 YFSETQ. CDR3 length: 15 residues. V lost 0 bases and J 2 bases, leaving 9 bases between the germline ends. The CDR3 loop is CASSLASQTYNEQFF. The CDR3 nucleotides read TGCGCCAGCAGCTTGGCCTCACAAACCTACAATGAGCAGTTCTTC.

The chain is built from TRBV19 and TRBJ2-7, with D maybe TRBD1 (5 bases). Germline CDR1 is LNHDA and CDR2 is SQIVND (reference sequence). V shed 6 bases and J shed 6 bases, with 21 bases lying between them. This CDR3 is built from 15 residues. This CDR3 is CASSLNQGLNGEQYF. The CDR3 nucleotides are TGTGCCAGTAGCCTGAACCAGGGCCTAAATGGCGAGCAGTACTTC.

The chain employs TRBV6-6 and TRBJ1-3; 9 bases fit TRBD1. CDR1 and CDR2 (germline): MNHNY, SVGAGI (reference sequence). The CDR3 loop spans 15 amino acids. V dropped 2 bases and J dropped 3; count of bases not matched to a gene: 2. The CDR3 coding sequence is TGTGCCAGCAGTTACCGGACAGGGGTTGGAAACACCATATATTTT. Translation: CASSYRTGVGNTIYF.

The CDR3 region has the DNA TGTGCCAGCAGTTACTCGCTAGCGGGAGGGTACGAGCAGTACTTC. This sequence encodes CASSYSLAGGYEQYF. This chain joins TRBV6-6 and TRBJ2-7, with 12 positions matching TRBD2. This CDR3 comprises 15 residues. Trimming took 0 bases from V and 4 from J; bases not matched to a gene: 1. The V gene's germline CDR1 is MNHNY and CDR2 SVGAGI (reference sequence).

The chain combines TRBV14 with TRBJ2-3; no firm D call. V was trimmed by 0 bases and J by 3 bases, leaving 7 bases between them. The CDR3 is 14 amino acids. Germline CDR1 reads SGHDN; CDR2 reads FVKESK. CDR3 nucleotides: TGTGCCAGCAGCCAAGATCTTCTGACAGATACGCAGTATTTT. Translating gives CASSQDLLTDTQYF.

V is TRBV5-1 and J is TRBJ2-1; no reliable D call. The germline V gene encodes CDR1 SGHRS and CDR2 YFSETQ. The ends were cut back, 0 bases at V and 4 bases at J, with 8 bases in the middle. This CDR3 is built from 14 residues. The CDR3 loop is CASSLAQMYNEQFF. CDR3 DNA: TGCGCCAGCAGCTTGGCTCAGATGTACAATGAGCAGTTCTTC.

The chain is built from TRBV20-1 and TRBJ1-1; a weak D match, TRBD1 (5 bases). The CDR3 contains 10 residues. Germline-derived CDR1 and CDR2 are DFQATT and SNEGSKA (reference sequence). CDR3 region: CRGGDYEAFF. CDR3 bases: TGCAGGGGGGGGGATTATGAAGCTTTCTTT.

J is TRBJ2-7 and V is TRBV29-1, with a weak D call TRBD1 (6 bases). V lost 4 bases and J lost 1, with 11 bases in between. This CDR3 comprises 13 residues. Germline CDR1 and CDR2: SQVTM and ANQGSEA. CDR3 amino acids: CSVVDRRSYEQYF. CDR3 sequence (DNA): TGCAGCGTTGTGGACAGAAGGTCCTACGAGCAGTACTTC.

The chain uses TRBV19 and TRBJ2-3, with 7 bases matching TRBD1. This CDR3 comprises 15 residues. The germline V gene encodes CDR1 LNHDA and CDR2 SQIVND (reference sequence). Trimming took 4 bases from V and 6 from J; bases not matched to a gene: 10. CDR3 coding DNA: TGTGCCAGTAGTACACTCCCCACAGGGGCGGATACGCAGTATTTT. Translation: CASSTLPTGADTQYF.

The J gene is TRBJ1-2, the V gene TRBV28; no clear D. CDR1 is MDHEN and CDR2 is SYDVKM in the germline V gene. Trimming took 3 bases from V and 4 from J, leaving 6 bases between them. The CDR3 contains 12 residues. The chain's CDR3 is CASSFSSYGYTF. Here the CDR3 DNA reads TGTGCCAGCAGTTTTAGCAGCTATGGCTACACCTTC.

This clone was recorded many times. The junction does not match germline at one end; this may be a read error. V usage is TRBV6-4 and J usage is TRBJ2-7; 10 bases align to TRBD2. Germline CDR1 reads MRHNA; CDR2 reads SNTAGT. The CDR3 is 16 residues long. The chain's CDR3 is CASRIKTSGHAYEQYF. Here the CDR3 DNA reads TGTGCCAGCAGAATCAAGACTAGCGGGCACGCCTATGAGCAGTACTTC.

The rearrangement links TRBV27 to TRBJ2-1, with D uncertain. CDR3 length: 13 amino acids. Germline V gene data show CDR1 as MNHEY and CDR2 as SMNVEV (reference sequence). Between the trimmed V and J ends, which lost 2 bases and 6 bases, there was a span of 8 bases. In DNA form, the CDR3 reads TGTGCCAGCAGTTTAGGCCTAGGCAATGAGCAGTTCTTC. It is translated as CASSLGLGNEQFF.

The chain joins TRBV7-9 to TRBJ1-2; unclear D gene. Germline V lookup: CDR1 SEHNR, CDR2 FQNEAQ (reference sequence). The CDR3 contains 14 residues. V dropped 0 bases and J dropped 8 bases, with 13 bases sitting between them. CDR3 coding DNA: TGTGCCAGCAGCTTAGCGGGAGGACCAGACGGCTACACCTTC. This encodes CASSLAGGPDGYTF.

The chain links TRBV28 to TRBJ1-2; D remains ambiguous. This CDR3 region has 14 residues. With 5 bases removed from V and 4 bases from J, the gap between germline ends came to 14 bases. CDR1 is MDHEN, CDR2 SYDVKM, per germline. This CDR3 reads CASSVNRGSYGYTF. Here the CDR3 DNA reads TGTGCCAGCAGTGTAAACAGAGGGTCCTATGGCTACACCTTC.